The sequence of this T cell receptor (beta chain) was determined in a study of technical replicates of blood from four donors. Assay used: immunoSEQ multiplex PCR; TCRdb lists only in-frame clones, some missing. The sample contains approximately 99,000 clones, approximately 96% of which appear only once. The CDR3 consists of 15 residues. Trimming cost V 7 bases and J 2 bases; bases outside gene matches: 6. The germline gives CDR1 SGHRS, CDR2 YFSETQ. The sequencing input was T cells isolated from PBMCs. This TCR was sampled from a human donor in good health. The rearrangement uses TRBV5-1 and TRBJ1-5; 10 bases fit TRBD1. CDR3 DNA: TGCGCCAGCCAAATAGGGACAGGGGGCAATCAGCCCCAGCATTTT. Encoded protein: CASQIGTGGNQPQHF.